Below, 30 T cell receptor beta chains from the same sample are listed, as sequenced in a study of control samples from healthy donors and cancer patients. The protocol was immunoSEQ multiplex PCR, while the TCRdb copy is restricted to in-frame clones and leaves out a portion. The data show around 79,000 clones, with roughly 93% seen just once and around 1.3% held by the top ten. Source material: PBMCs. These receptors came from a woman aged 40-49 years with lung cancer.

This clone has only one observation. V is TRBV6-1 and J is TRBJ1-6; D ambiguous. Trimming removed 3 bases at V and 7 bases at J, with 13 bases between. The CDR3 contains 15 residues. Germline CDR1 and CDR2: MNHNS and SASEGT. The CDR3 sequence: CASSEGAFGNSPLHF. The DNA for the CDR3 is TGTGCCAGCAGTGAGGGCGCGTTTGGGAATTCACCCCTCCACTTT.

The V gene is TRBV7-3, the J gene TRBJ2-1, with TRBD1 matching 10 bases. After removal of 6 bases from V and 8 bases from J, the junction contained 4 bases not matched to a gene. The CDR3 totals 13 residues. Germline-derived CDR1 and CDR2 are SGHTA and FQGTGA. The CDR3 nucleotides read TGTGCCAGCAGTTCCGGACAGGGGGATGAGCAGTTCTTC. Its translation: CASSSGQGDEQFF.

This chain uses TRBV4-1 with TRBJ2-1, with 13 bases matching TRBD2. V was pared by 4 bases and J by 6 bases, with 3 bases of the junction left unmatched. CDR3 length equals 15 residues. Per germline, CDR1 MGHRA and CDR2 YSYEKL. CDR3 residues: CASSLGTSGANEQFF. DNA for the CDR3: TGCGCCAGCAGCCTCGGGACTAGCGGGGCCAATGAGCAGTTCTTC.

This chain connects TRBV6-6 to TRBJ1-1; D is undetermined. The CDR3 extends over 15 amino acids. Per the germline V gene, CDR1 is MNHNY and CDR2 is SVGAGI (reference sequence). Trimming took off 2 bases at V and 11 bases at J, with 21 bases between the two ends. In nucleotides, the CDR3 is TGTGCCAGCAGTTACGTGGAGGCAACGACTCAGGCCGCTTTCTTT. Translation: CASSYVEATTQAAFF.

The chain uses TRBV7-6 and TRBJ2-1, with TRBD2 as a possible D gene (6 bases). V lost 7 bases and J 4 bases, leaving 11 bases between the germline ends. Germline V gene sequence: CDR1 SGHVS, CDR2 FNYEAQ. This CDR3 comprises 13 residues. DNA for the CDR3: TGTGCCAGCAAGAAGGCGGGGTACAATGAGCAGTTCTTC. Translation: CASKKAGYNEQFF.

The chain carries TRBV6-1 and TRBJ1-5, with 7 bases matching TRBD1. Germline V gives CDR1 MNHNS, CDR2 SASEGT. The V gene end was trimmed by 3 bases and the J gene end by 5 bases; junction bases not matched to a gene: 13. CDR3 length: 17 amino acids. The CDR3 reads CASSDRAGGPGDQPQHF. The CDR3 nucleotides read TGTGCCAGCAGTGATCGAGCAGGGGGACCCGGGGATCAGCCCCAGCATTTT.

The chain has TRBV3-1 (or the pseudogene TRBV3-2) and TRBJ2-5, with D perhaps TRBD2 (6 bases). The ends were cut back, 2 bases at V and 0 bases at J, with 7 bases in the middle. The CDR3 runs 14 residues. Germline CDR1 is LGHDT and CDR2 is YNNKEL (reference sequence). The CDR3 sequence is CASSQWRDQETQYF. The CDR3 DNA reads as TGTGCCAGCAGCCAATGGAGGGACCAAGAGACCCAGTACTTC.

V gene TRBV24-1 combines with J gene TRBJ2-3; no clear D. Trimming took 3 bases from V and 0 from J, leaving 6 bases between them. Germline CDR1 reads KGHDR; CDR2 reads SFDVKD. This CDR3 comprises 14 residues. The CDR3 here is CATSDKVSTDTQYF. The CDR3 bases are TGTGCCACCAGTGATAAGGTCAGCACAGATACGCAGTATTTT.

The genes are TRBV28 and TRBJ1-1; 7 bases map to TRBD1. Per the germline V gene, CDR1 is MDHEN and CDR2 is SYDVKM. The CDR3 contains 14 residues. V lost 6 bases and J lost 0; bases outside the gene matches: 4. The CDR3 DNA is TGTGCCAGCAGCAGGGGGACGGTGAACACTGAAGCTTTCTTT. Protein product: CASSRGTVNTEAFF.

In its sample, this clone was seen once. The chain recombines TRBV5-1 with TRBJ1-2, with 7 bases aligning to TRBD1. V was clipped by 4 bases and J by 0 bases; unmatched bases: 6. The V gene's germline CDR1 is SGHRS and CDR2 YFSETQ. This CDR3 has 15 amino acids. The CDR3 region has the DNA TGCGCCAGCAGCCAGGGGGGACAGCCTAACTATGGCTACACCTTC. Translating gives CASSQGGQPNYGYTF.

This chain joins TRBV5-1 and TRBJ1-6; 10 nucleotides line up with TRBD1. CDR3 size: 14 residues. With 7 bases clipped from V and 7 bases from J, the junction kept 5 bases outside the gene matches. Germline CDR1 reads SGHRS; CDR2 reads YFSETQ. CDR3 in DNA: TGCGCCAGCTACCCGGGACAGGGGAATTCACCCCTCCACTTT. This encodes CASYPGQGNSPLHF.

The V and J genes are TRBV19 and TRBJ2-5; a possible D gene is TRBD2 (7 bases). Germline V lookup: CDR1 LNHDA, CDR2 SQIVND (reference sequence). CDR3 length equals 16 residues. Trimming pared 1 base from V and 4 bases from J, leaving 16 bases between. The CDR3 spells CASSIGDRGGGETQYF. DNA for the CDR3: TGTGCCAGTAGTATAGGGGACCGGGGAGGGGGAGAGACCCAGTACTTC.

V and J are TRBV7-3 and TRBJ1-1; D gene ambiguous. The V and J ends lost 5 bases and 1 base respectively, with 11 bases between them. In germline, CDR1 is SGHTA, CDR2 FQGTGA. This CDR3 is built from 14 residues. DNA of the CDR3: TGTGCCAGCAGCCGGGTTCCATGGAACACTGAAGCTTTCTTT. Its protein is CASSRVPWNTEAFF.

A remark on this clone: Here the CDR3 omits its conserved ending phenylalanine or tryptophan, so a read error is the likely source. CDR3 bases: TGTGCCAGCAGCCCCTCCACGGAGAACACTGAAGCTTTCTCT. It is translated as CASSPSTENTEAFS. The rearrangement links TRBV7-2 to TRBJ1-1; D gene uncertain. Looked up from germline, CDR1 is SGHTA and CDR2 is FQGNSA. The length of the CDR3 is 14 residues. V lost 5 bases to trimming and J lost 1 base, with 11 bases between them.

The chain carries TRBV28 and TRBJ1-2; no clear D. The CDR3 is made up of 12 amino acids. Germline CDR1 reads MDHEN; CDR2 reads SYDVKM. Trimming pared 7 bases from V and 4 bases from J, leaving 10 bases between. The CDR3 DNA reads TGTGCCAGCACCACCGCCAGCTATGGCTACACCTTC. Translated: CASTTASYGYTF.

J is TRBJ1-2 and V is TRBV7-8; no clear D gene. CDR1 SGHVS and CDR2 FQNEAQ come from the germline V gene. The CDR3 extends over 11 amino acids. V lost 1 base to trimming and J lost 10 bases, with 7 bases between them. The CDR3 DNA follows: TGTGCCAGCAGCTTAGACCGAGACTACACCTTC. It translates to CASSLDRDYTF.

The rearrangement joins TRBV6-5 to TRBJ1-3; perhaps TRBD1 as D (6 bases). V was trimmed by 4 bases and J by 0 bases, leaving 13 bases between them. Germline lookup yields CDR1 MNHEY and CDR2 SVGAGI. The CDR3 consists of 16 residues. This CDR3 is CASSSGRTVSGNTIYF. CDR3 DNA sequence: TGTGCCAGCAGTTCTGGCCGGACAGTCTCTGGAAACACCATATATTTT.

The chain uses TRBV28 and TRBJ1-1; TRBD1 might be the D (5 bases). V lost 3 bases to trimming and J lost 5 bases, with 10 bases between them. This CDR3 is built from 13 residues. The germline V gene encodes CDR1 MDHEN and CDR2 SYDVKM. The CDR3 is CASSFGGRTEAFF. The CDR3 nucleotides are TGTGCCAGCAGTTTTGGGGGGAGGACTGAAGCTTTCTTT.

The gene calls are TRBV6-6 and TRBJ2-3, with D possibly being TRBD2 (6 bases). Trimming left V 7 bases short and J 3 bases short, with 20 bases between. The germline gives CDR1 MNHNY, CDR2 SVGAGI (reference sequence). This CDR3 has 16 amino acids. The CDR3 is CASTSHGDSKTDTQYF. CDR3 nucleotides: TGTGCCAGCACCTCTCATGGGGACTCAAAAACAGATACGCAGTATTTT.

The rearrangement links TRBV19 to TRBJ1-5, with 7 nucleotides matching TRBD1. CDR3 length: 13 amino acids. Germline lookup yields CDR1 LNHDA and CDR2 SQIVND (reference sequence). V lost 7 bases, J lost 7 bases, and 7 bases stayed unmatched. CDR3: CASTDRVWQPQHF. CDR3 DNA: TGTGCCAGTACCGACAGGGTGTGGCAGCCCCAGCATTTT.

The rearrangement links TRBV27 to TRBJ2-1, with 10 bases that match TRBD2. V lost 3 bases to trimming and J lost 6 bases; unmatched junction nucleotides: 8. This CDR3 comprises 16 residues. Germline lookup yields CDR1 MNHEY and CDR2 SMNVEV (reference sequence). As DNA, the CDR3 is TGTGCCAGCAGTTTTCGACTAGCGGGCAAACCCAATGAGCAGTTCTTC. Its protein is CASSFRLAGKPNEQFF.

This rearrangement joins TRBV5-1 to TRBJ1-3, with D tentatively TRBD1 (5 bases). Trimming removed 4 bases at V and 2 bases at J, with 16 bases between. Germline lookup yields CDR1 SGHRS and CDR2 YFSETQ. The CDR3 extends over 16 amino acids. The CDR3 region is CASSPRGGTPGNTIYF. CDR3 nucleotide sequence: TGCGCCAGCAGCCCAAGGGGAGGGACTCCTGGAAACACCATATATTTT.

The chain has TRBV15 and TRBJ2-2; D is undetermined. This CDR3 has 13 amino acids. Trimming removed 1 base from V and 8 bases from J, with 8 bases in between. Germline CDR1 is LNHNV and CDR2 is YYDKDF (reference sequence). The CDR3, as DNA: TGTGCCACCAGCAGAGTTCGGTCGGGGGAGCTGTTTTTT. Protein sequence: CATSRVRSGELFF. The entire variable domain, with the rest obtained from reference TRBV15 and TRBJ2-2, is as follows: DAMVIQNPRYQVTQFGKPVTLSCSQTLNHNVMYWYQQKSSQAPKLLFHYYDKDFNNEADTPDNFQSRRPNTSFCFLDIRSPGLGDTAMYLCATSRVRSGELFFGEGSRLTVL.

The chain combines TRBV30 with TRBJ2-2; 9 bases map to TRBD1. V lost 5 bases, J lost 2 bases, and 3 bases stayed unmatched. The length of the CDR3 is 14 residues. CDR1 and CDR2 from the germline V gene are GTSNPN and SVGIG (reference sequence). The CDR3 reads CAWGTGKNTGELFF. The DNA of the CDR3 is TGTGCCTGGGGGACAGGGAAAAACACCGGGGAGCTGTTTTTT.

The chain employs TRBV4-1 and TRBJ2-3; no firm D call. Germline CDR1 reads MGHRA; CDR2 reads YSYEKL. The CDR3 runs 15 residues. V lost 0 bases, J lost 1 base, and 8 bases lay in between. The CDR3 region is CASSQESRGTDTQYF. Here the CDR3 DNA reads TGCGCCAGCAGCCAAGAATCTAGGGGCACAGATACGCAGTATTTT.

The J gene is TRBJ2-1, the V gene TRBV19; unclear D gene. The V end was cut by 3 bases, the J end by 7 bases, with 10 bases between. The CDR3 runs 13 residues. Germline V gene data show CDR1 as LNHDA and CDR2 as SQIVND (reference sequence). CDR3 nucleotides: TGTGCCAGTAGTATTGTGCCTTTGAATGAGCAGTTCTTC. Its translation: CASSIVPLNEQFF. Full variable domain (remainder filled in from reference TRBV19 and TRBJ2-1): DGGITQSPKYLFRKEGQNVTLSCEQNLNHDAMYWYRQDPGQGLRLIYYSQIVNDFQKGDIAEGYSVSREKKESFPLTVTSAQKNPTAFYLCASSIVPLNEQFFGPGTRLTVL.

The rearrangement uses TRBV5-1 and TRBJ2-4; 11 bases align to TRBD1. The CDR3 contains 14 residues. J lost 7 bases, V lost 6 bases, and 6 bases had no gene match. Per the germline V gene, CDR1 is SGHRS and CDR2 is YFSETQ. CDR3 region: CASTPGQGGNIQYF. CDR3 sequence (DNA): TGCGCCAGCACCCCGGGACAGGGGGGGAACATTCAGTACTTC.

The chain couples TRBV7-2 to TRBJ1-2; 7 positions match TRBD1. V shed 3 bases, J shed 6 bases, and the junction held 7 bases outside the gene matches. The CDR3 runs 14 residues. The V gene's germline CDR1 is SGHTA and CDR2 FQGNSA. The CDR3 DNA follows: TGTGCCAGCAGCTTTGCAAGACAGGGAAATGGCTACACCTTC. Its translation is CASSFARQGNGYTF.

The chain carries TRBV29-1 and TRBJ1-1; D not resolved. Trimming shortened V by 5 bases and J by 3 bases, and 19 bases separated the two germline ends. This CDR3 is built from 15 residues. Germline V gene lookup returns CDR1 SQVTM and CDR2 ANQGSEA. The CDR3 DNA reads as TGCAGCGTTTCCTCCGCCGCCTTGACTTACACTGAAGCTTTCTTT. This codes for CSVSSAALTYTEAFF. The full variable domain, with the rest looked up from reference TRBV29-1 and TRBJ1-1, is SAVISQKPSRDICQRGTSLTIQCQVDSQVTMMFWYRQQPGQSLTLIATANQGSEATYESGFVIDKFPISRPNLTFSTLTVSNMSPEDSSIYLCSVSSAALTYTEAFFGQGTRLTVV.

The chain uses TRBV15 and TRBJ1-6; D ambiguous. The germline CDR1 and CDR2 sequences are LNHNV and YYDKDF (reference sequence). This CDR3 region has 15 residues. Trimming shortened V by 5 bases and J by 6 bases, and 14 bases separated the two germline ends. CDR3 in amino acids: CATSASGGANSPLHF. The DNA of the CDR3 is TGTGCCACCAGCGCAAGCGGCGGTGCTAATTCACCCCTCCACTTT.